This T cell receptor (beta chain) was captured in a study of blood T cell repertoires in COVID-19. Across the whole study: T cells, B-cell-depleted T cells, or PBMCs provided the cDNA or gDNA that served as material.

The repertoire was sequenced with immunoSEQ multiplex PCR; TCRdb's copy has only in-frame clones and lacks some. This table holds more than 85,000 clones, about 86% found once. From germline, CDR1 is LNHDA and CDR2 SQIVND (reference sequence). Trimming removed 4 bases from V and 7 bases from J; junction bases left unmatched: 7. This CDR3 spans 13 amino acids. Allocation to cohorts depended on clinical history reported by the participants. The recovered donors of Cohort 3 showed two negative PCRs, clearance, or symptom resolution. A few counts support this clone. This TCR derives from a woman in her fifties or sixties who had recovered from COVID-19. The material sequenced was PBMCs or T cells enriched from blood (not recorded which). The chain combines TRBV19 with TRBJ2-7, with 7 bases matching TRBD1. In DNA form, the CDR3 reads TGTGCCAGTAGTACGGGACAGCTCCGGGAGCAGTACTTC. As protein: CASSTGQLREQYF.